These 8 T cell receptor beta chains came from one sample sequenced in a study of beta chain features in type 1 diabetes (dated by TCRdb to 2016 to 2018). Libraries were made using the immunoSEQ multiplex PCR assay. The entire amount of isolated RNA was reverse transcribed using the High Capacity cDNA Reverse Transcription Kit, so the sequenced TCRB transcripts were expressed ones. TCRdb carries this immuneACCESS record with in-frame sequences only. Its versions omit some clonotypes, under half of them owing to an unresolved V gene in the studies checked, with the rest unexplained. The sample table records 450,000 to 600,000 clones; around 30% of these occur just once. The ten top clones hold almost 0.065% of the sample. The specimen was naive CD4+ T cells from blood. What this sample's cell subset or site label stands for: true naive CD4+ T cells. The receptors stem from a man aged 18-30 years in good health.

This chain links TRBV30 with TRBJ1-2; D gene ambiguous. The CDR3 length is 12 residues. Trimming cost V 0 bases and J 8 bases, with 10 bases left between them. Germline values: CDR1 GTSNPN, CDR2 SVGIG (reference sequence). CDR3 nucleotides: TGTGCCTGGAGTGTACAAAGGAGCGGCTACACCTTC. It encodes CAWSVQRSGYTF.

This clone occurred a few times. The V call is TRBV18, the J call TRBJ2-1; D is uncertain. This CDR3 comprises 14 residues. Trimming left V 4 bases short and J 9 bases short, with 16 bases between. The germline CDR1 and CDR2 sequences are KGHSH and LQKENI. The DNA of the CDR3 is TGTGCCAGCTCACAGTTCCCGGTCTCCAGTGAGCAGTTCTTC. Protein sequence: CASSQFPVSSEQFF.

This clone was observed a handful of times. The chain recombines TRBV30 with TRBJ2-1; D not resolved. The CDR3 contains 12 residues. V was cut by 3 bases and J by 6 bases, with 9 bases left in between. Germline V gives CDR1 GTSNPN, CDR2 SVGIG (reference sequence). The CDR3 here is CAWSPAVNEQFF. DNA of the CDR3: TGTGCCTGGAGCCCAGCAGTCAATGAGCAGTTCTTC.

The chain uses TRBV15 and TRBJ2-1; 8 bases are shared with TRBD2. J lost 5 bases, V lost 0 bases, and 6 bases had no gene match. This CDR3 is 16 amino acids long. The germline CDR1 and CDR2 sequences are LNHNV and YYDKDF (reference sequence). The CDR3 DNA sequence: TGTGCCACCAGCAGAGATTATAGCGGGATTCACAATGAGCAGTTCTTC. It is translated as CATSRDYSGIHNEQFF.

About this clone itself: The sample has other DNA sequences that encode this CDR3 too. The chain employs TRBV9 and TRBJ2-5; D is ambiguous. V was clipped by 0 bases and J by 5 bases, with 2 bases between them. Per the germline V gene, CDR1 is SGDLS and CDR2 is YYNGEE. The CDR3 length is 11 residues. CDR3 loop: CASSVDETQYF. CDR3 nucleotide sequence: TGTGCCAGCAGCGTAGACGAGACCCAGTACTTC.

The J gene is TRBJ1-1, the V gene TRBV11-2; D call uncertain. The V gene lost 3 bases and the J gene lost 7 bases, with 9 bases spanning the gap. Germline V gene sequence: CDR1 SGHAT, CDR2 FQNNGV. This CDR3 contains 12 residues. The DNA of the CDR3 is TGTGCCAGCAGCTTTGCTATGGGTGAAGCTTTCTTT. It encodes CASSFAMGEAFF.

The chain couples TRBV11-2 to TRBJ2-1, with a possible D match to TRBD2 (6 bases). In germline, CDR1 is SGHAT, CDR2 FQNNGV. Trimming shortened V by 1 base and J by 6 bases, and 13 bases separated the two germline ends. This CDR3 contains 15 residues. CDR3 nucleotide sequence: TGTGCCAGCAGCTTAGTCCCCGGACTATTCAATGAGCAGTTCTTC. Translating it yields CASSLVPGLFNEQFF.

The V and J genes are TRBV5-4 and TRBJ2-1; D is unresolved. Germline CDR1 and CDR2: SGHNT and YYREEE (reference sequence). V lost 7 bases and J lost 3, with 14 bases in between. The CDR3 is 14 amino acids. The CDR3 sequence: CASSKTGNYNEQFF. CDR3 sequence (DNA): TGTGCCAGCTCAAAAACGGGCAACTACAATGAGCAGTTCTTC.